This T cell receptor (beta chain) was sequenced for a study of regulatory T cells in long-lasting Graves disease. V was shortened by 2 bases and J by 0 bases, with 5 bases between the two germline ends. Germline loops: CDR1 SQVTM, CDR2 ANQGSEA. The length of the CDR3 is 13 residues. Study findings and constraints: Authors noted too few samples as a limitation. Patients with persistent disease showed a bias toward TRBV28, TRBJ1-2 and TRBJ2-5.

Concerning this clonotype itself: What it recognizes is unknown.

Time point here: newly diagnosed GD, antithyroid drugs for less than 3 months. TCR sequences were obtained from RNA taken from PBMCs. The TCR beta library used iRepertoire HTBI primers with Arm-PCR amplification of CDR3. TCRdb reprocessed the multiplex PCR reads with MiXCR, giving one entry per CDR3 protein. The sample has approximately 490,000 distinct CDR3 sequences, 15% to 20% seen once. These same data were also listed under a study on T cells in Graves' hyperthyroidism and ophthalmopathy. That source adds: In the first-round RT-PCR of the TCR CDR3, the HTBI primer set was used. Most clonotypes that expanded in the thyroid above 0.001 also showed up in blood.

This TCR was sampled from a man aged 35-49 years with Graves disease. The chain is built from TRBV29-1 and TRBJ2-1; D is unclear. Sequencing used peripheral blood mononuclear cells (PBMCs), obtained at new diagnosis, from a patient treated with antithyroid drugs. DNA of the CDR3: TGCAGCGTTGAACAGAGCTCCTACAATGAGCAGTTCTTC. It encodes CSVEQSSYNEQFF.